Reported below is one T cell receptor beta chain. As yet, its antigen is unknown. The data are from a study of T cell responses to AZD1222 COVID-19 vaccine. The V and J ends lost 4 bases and 0 bases respectively, with 11 bases between them. The CDR3 sequence is 14 residues long. Germline V gene lookup returns CDR1 SGDLS and CDR2 YYNGEE. Findings and caveats of the study: Clonal diversity was possibly underestimated, and the donors were mostly white British, with more females.

Profiling relied on immunoSEQ multiplex PCR, and the TCRdb table lists in-frame clones only, not all of them. The table shows about 180,000 clones, with more than 80% occurring only once. The rearrangement uses TRBV9 and TRBJ2-7; TRBD2 might be the D (5 bases). The sequence derives from an adult who received the MenACWY meningococcal vaccine as a control. The sample in question was peripheral blood, obtained 28 days after the second dose of the MenACWY control vaccine. Written as DNA, the CDR3 is TGTGCCAGCAGCCCAGGACTGCTCTCCTACGAGCAGTACTTC. Protein sequence: CASSPGLLSYEQYF.